These T cell receptor beta chains were read from a single sample in a study of T cells after yellow fever vaccination. In TCRdb, the 5' RACE reads were re-called with MiXCR into one record per CDR3 protein. The sample includes around 310,000 distinct CDR3 sequences, 8.7% seen only once; the top ten take about 20%. This sample comprised PBMCs, obtained on the day of the first yellow fever vaccination. These receptors were collected from a man younger than 35 who received the YFV17D yellow fever vaccine. The CDR3 runs from the conserved cysteine through the conserved F or W. The D gene is left open where the match is weak. For some rows the clone size is stated as once, few or many, or as a class when expanded; others skip it.

few | TRBJ2-7 | - | TRBV4-3 | TGCGCCAGCAGCCAAGTGTCAGGGAATTACTACGAGCAGTACTTC | CASSQVSGNYYEQYF
many | TRBJ1-1 | - | TRBV12-3/TRBV12-4 | TGCGCCAGCAGCTTAGGCACTGAAGCTTTCTTT | CASSLGTEAFF
few | TRBJ2-7 | TRBD2 | TRBV7-6 | TGTGCCAGCAGCCTATATAGTCGGGGGGGGAGCTCCTACGAGCAGTACTTC | CASSLYSRGGSSYEQYF
- | TRBJ2-2 | TRBD2 | TRBV10-1 | TGCGCCAGCAGTGCCGGGACTAGCAGCACCGGGGAGCTGTTTTTT | CASSAGTSSTGELFF
- | TRBJ2-1 | - | TRBV7-3 | TGTGCCAGCAGCCAGACCTTGCGGGGTGAGCAGTTCTTC | CASSQTLRGEQFF
few | TRBJ2-5 | TRBD2 | TRBV7-3 | TGTGCCAGCAGCTCTCGGGGGGGCCGGACGGAGACCCAGTACTTC | CASSSRGGRTETQYF
few | TRBJ2-7 | - | TRBV7-9 | TGTGCCAGCAGCTTAAATCAGGGGATGTACGAGCAGTACTTC | CASSLNQGMYEQYF
few | TRBJ1-1 | - | TRBV23-1 | TGCGCCAGCAGTCTATCCCTTAATCGTTGGCAGCGGGAACTGAACACTGAAGCTTTCTTT | CASSLSLNRWQRELNTEAFF
few | TRBJ1-4 | - | TRBV4-1 | TGCGCCAGCAGCCCGGTGAGGGGCGAAAAACTGTTTTTT | CASSPVRGEKLFF
- | TRBJ1-1 | - | TRBV4-2 | TGTGCCAGCAGCCTAACTGTCTCCGTGAACACTGAAGCTTTCTTT | CASSLTVSVNTEAFF
- | TRBJ2-5 | - | TRBV6-6 | TGTGCCGGGAGCTTGGGGACTCCGGAGACCCAGTACTTC | CAGSLGTPETQYF
- | TRBJ2-2 | TRBD1 | TRBV11-3 | TGTGCCAGCAGCCCCCGGACAGGGAGCACCGGGGAGCTGTTTTTT | CASSPRTGSTGELFF
- | TRBJ1-2 | - | TRBV4-3 | TGCGCCAGCAGCCAAGGGCTCAGTCCTAACTATGGCTACACCTTC | CASSQGLSPNYGYTF
- | TRBJ2-6 | - | TRBV6-4 | TGTGCCAGCAGTGACGTCCCTCTAAGCTCTGGGGCCAACGTCCTGACTTTC | CASSDVPLSSGANVLTF
many | TRBJ2-3 | - | TRBV4-1 | TGCGCCAGCAGCCAAGCGGGAGATACGCAGTATTTT | CASSQAGDTQYF
few | TRBJ2-1 | - | TRBV5-1 | TGCGCCAGCAGCTTGGGAGGTGGACCCCCAGGGTATGAGCAGTTCTTC | CASSLGGGPPGYEQFF
few | TRBJ2-3 | - | TRBV11-2 | TGTGCCAGCAGCTTTGAGGGGACTTTCACAGATACGCAGTATTTT | CASSFEGTFTDTQYF
- | TRBJ2-3 | TRBD2 | TRBV27 | TGTGCCAGCAGCCGGAGTAGCGGGGGGGTTTCAGATACGCAGTATTTT | CASSRSSGGVSDTQYF
many | TRBJ2-2 | TRBD2 | TRBV23-1 | TGCGCCAGCAGTCGGGGGAGGGCCGGGGAGCTGTTTTTT | CASSRGRAGELFF
- | TRBJ1-2 | - | TRBV6-5 | TGTGCCAGCAGTTCCCAACGGCTCGGCTACACCTTC | CASSSQRLGYTF
few | TRBJ2-5 | - | TRBV7-6 | TGTGCCAGCAGCTTAGGAGGCAGTCGACAAGAGACCCAGTACTTC | CASSLGGSRQETQYF
few | TRBJ2-3 | - | TRBV5-1 | TGCGCCAGCAGCGAAAATCAACAGGGTTTTCAAGATACGCAGTATTTT | CASSENQQGFQDTQYF
few | TRBJ1-1 | TRBD1 | TRBV5-1 | TGCGCCAGCAGCCGGGACAGTTTCACTGAAGCTTTCTTT | CASSRDSFTEAFF
few | TRBJ2-1 | - | TRBV4-3 | TGCGCCAGCAGCCAGGCACCCGGGACCACATACAATGAGCAGTTCTTC | CASSQAPGTTYNEQFF
few | TRBJ2-3 | - | TRBV4-1 | TGCGCCAGCAGCCACCTAGGGAGGCGAAGCACAGATACGCAGTATTTT | CASSHLGRRSTDTQYF
many | TRBJ2-7 | - | TRBV5-1 | TGCGCCAGCAGCTTGGCCAGGAGGGGCCTGGACGAGCAGTACTTC | CASSLARRGLDEQYF
- | TRBJ2-3 | - | TRBV12-3/TRBV12-4 | TGTGCCAGCAGTTTTGGCAGGGGCACTAGCACAGATACGCAGTATTTT | CASSFGRGTSTDTQYF
few | TRBJ1-1 | - | TRBV19 | TGTGCGAGTGGAGGGCCGATGAACACTGAAGCTTTCTTT | CASGGPMNTEAFF
- | TRBJ1-6 | - | TRBV20-1 | TGCAGTGCCAGATGGGGGATTAGTTCACCCCTCCACTTT | CSARWGISSPLHF
few | TRBJ2-3 | - | TRBV15 | TGTGCCACCAGCAGAGGTGGTAGCACAGATACGCAGTATTTT | CATSRGGSTDTQYF
- | TRBJ1-1 | TRBD1 | TRBV19 | TGTGCCAGTAGGAAGACAGGGCCCATGAACACTGAAGCTTTCTTT | CASRKTGPMNTEAFF
- | TRBJ1-6 | - | TRBV20-1 | TGCAGTGCTAAAAAACGGGATCATAATTCACCCCTCCACTTT | CSAKKRDHNSPLHF
few | TRBJ1-6 | - | TRBV6-5 | TGTGCCAGTGGGCCAAGAAATTCACCCCTCCACTTT | CASGPRNSPLHF
- | TRBJ2-3 | - | TRBV2 | TGTGCCACTCAACCGGGACGCAGCACAGATACGCAGTATTTT | CATQPGRSTDTQYF
- | TRBJ1-5 | TRBD1 | TRBV18 | TGTGCCAGCTCATCACAGGGGAATCGGGTGGATCAGCCCCAGCATTTT | CASSSQGNRVDQPQHF
few | TRBJ2-5 | TRBD2 | TRBV5-1 | TGCGCCAGCAGCGGGGGCGCGGGGGGGCCAGAGACCCAGTACTTC | CASSGGAGGPETQYF
- | TRBJ2-7 | TRBD1 | TRBV3-1 | TGTGCCAGCAGCGCGTGGACAGGGACCGAGCAGTACTTC | CASSAWTGTEQYF
- | TRBJ2-1 | TRBD2 | TRBV7-3 | TGTGCCAGCAGCTTAACCTTCAGCGGGGCCACCTACAATGAGCAGTTCTTC | CASSLTFSGATYNEQFF
few | TRBJ1-6 | TRBD1 | TRBV5-4 | TGTGCCAGCAGCAGGTCGACAGGGGGGGATTCACCCCTCCACTTT | CASSRSTGGDSPLHF
- | TRBJ1-4 | - | TRBV4-3 | TGCGCCAGCAGCCAAGAACGGCAGAAGGATGAAAAACTGTTTTTT | CASSQERQKDEKLFF
few | TRBJ2-5 | - | TRBV10-3 | TGTGCCATCAGTGAGGGTACCATCGGTGGGTCCCAAGAGACCCAGTACTTC | CAISEGTIGGSQETQYF
few | TRBJ2-3 | TRBD1 | TRBV5-4 | TGTGCCAGCGGGACTCGGACAGGGCAATGGGATACGCAGTATTTT | CASGTRTGQWDTQYF
- | TRBJ2-1 | - | TRBV7-2 | TGTGCCAGCAGCTTAGAACCGGCGCGCGGGCACAATGAGCAGTTCTTC | CASSLEPARGHNEQFF
many | TRBJ2-4 | - | TRBV7-2 | TGTGCCAGCAGCTTAGGTCGGGGGCTGGGAAACATTCAGTACTTC | CASSLGRGLGNIQYF
few | TRBJ2-1 | - | TRBV28 | TGTGCCAGCATCCTCCCCGGACGGGATGAGCAGTTCTTC | CASILPGRDEQFF
- | TRBJ1-1 | - | TRBV5-1 | TGCGCCAGCAGCTTGCCGGGGGACACTGAAGCTTTCTTT | CASSLPGDTEAFF
few | TRBJ2-2 | TRBD1 | TRBV7-9 | TGTGCCAGCACCTCAACAGGGGCCGGGGAGCTGTTTTTT | CASTSTGAGELFF
- | TRBJ2-3 | - | TRBV12-3/TRBV12-4 | TGTGCCAGCAGTCCCCCCCCCGGGGATGGGGCAGATACGCAGTATTTT | CASSPPPGDGADTQYF